The 22 T cell receptor beta chains below come from one sample, sequenced in a study of lymphopenia after photon versus proton radiotherapy. Libraries were prepared by immunoSEQ multiplex PCR; TCRdb keeps only in-frame clonotypes and omits some of them. The sample has more than 10,000 clones, roughly nine tenths seen once. Material: peripheral blood, obtained from a patient treated with photon-based radiotherapy. These receptors were obtained from a man aged 60 to 75 with pancreatic cancer.

The chain uses TRBV7-8 and TRBJ1-4; tentative D call: TRBD1 (5 bases). Looked up from germline, CDR1 is SGHVS and CDR2 is FQNEAQ. The CDR3 is 13 residues long. V was clipped by 6 bases and J by 6 bases, with 11 bases between them. CDR3 sequence (DNA): TGTGCCAGCAGTTTCAGGGTAGATGAAAAACTGTTTTTT. This encodes CASSFRVDEKLFF.

The V gene is TRBV18, the J gene TRBJ2-7; TRBD1 is a possible D gene (6 bases). Deletions cut 2 bases from V and 1 base from J, with 18 bases between. CDR3 length: 17 residues. Germline assignment: CDR1 KGHSH and CDR2 LQKENI. The CDR3 region has the DNA TGTGCCAGCTCACCAATCGGGGATGGGGGCCTTTCCTACGAGCAGTACTTC. It translates to CASSPIGDGGLSYEQYF.

The chain couples TRBV7-9 to TRBJ2-7, with a weak D call TRBD2 (6 bases). V shed 5 bases and J shed 5 bases, with 16 bases lying between them. Looked up from germline, CDR1 is SEHNR and CDR2 is FQNEAQ (reference sequence). The CDR3 covers 14 residues. This CDR3 is CASSAPGGKDEQYF. CDR3 DNA: TGTGCCAGCAGCGCCCCGGGCGGGAAAGACGAGCAGTACTTC.

This clone has just a few counts. The chain couples TRBV5-1 to TRBJ2-4; 7 nucleotides agree with TRBD1. This CDR3 spans 15 amino acids. Germline V CDR1 and CDR2: SGHRS, YFSETQ. The trim removed 1 base at V and 3 bases at J, leaving 4 bases unmatched. The CDR3 sequence: CASSLRGLDKNIQYF. CDR3 in DNA: TGCGCCAGCAGCTTGAGGGGGCTGGACAAAAACATTCAGTACTTC.

The rearrangement joins TRBV15 to TRBJ2-1; D gene unclear. Trimming removed 1 base at V and 10 bases at J, with 11 bases between. In germline, CDR1 is LNHNV, CDR2 YYDKDF (reference sequence). The CDR3 contains 13 residues. The chain's CDR3 is CATSRVPSGEQFF. CDR3 DNA: TGTGCCACCAGCAGAGTACCCTCGGGCGAGCAGTTCTTC. The whole variable domain, filled in from reference TRBV15 and TRBJ2-1, reads DAMVIQNPRYQVTQFGKPVTLSCSQTLNHNVMYWYQQKSSQAPKLLFHYYDKDFNNEADTPDNFQSRRPNTSFCFLDIRSPGLGDTAMYLCATSRVPSGEQFFGPGTRLTVL.

The chain has TRBV7-9 and TRBJ2-2; D gene uncertain. V lost 3 bases to trimming and J lost 5 bases, with 7 bases between them. The CDR3 is made up of 13 amino acids. Germline V gives CDR1 SEHNR, CDR2 FQNEAQ (reference sequence). The CDR3 is CASSFGRTGELFF. The CDR3 nucleotides are TGTGCCAGCAGCTTCGGGCGGACCGGGGAGCTGTTTTTT.

The chain employs TRBV4-3 and TRBJ1-4; D gene ambiguous. Per the germline V gene, CDR1 is LGHNA and CDR2 is YSLEER. The CDR3 has 11 amino acids. With 3 bases removed from V and 5 bases from J, the gap between germline ends came to 1 base. As DNA, the CDR3 is TGCGCCAGCAGCCACAATGAAAAACTGTTTTTT. It specifies CASSHNEKLFF.

This chain connects TRBV30 to TRBJ1-6, with unresolved D. CDR1 is GTSNPN and CDR2 is SVGIG in the germline V gene (reference sequence). V lost 4 bases and J lost 6, with 13 bases in between. This CDR3 is 14 amino acids long. The CDR3 nucleotides read TGTGCCTGGATACGGCCAGGAACTAATTCACCCCTCCACTTT. Its translation: CAWIRPGTNSPLHF.

This rearrangement joins TRBV30 to TRBJ1-2; 8 bases line up with TRBD1. V was pared by 4 bases and J by 2 bases, with 15 bases of the junction left unmatched. The CDR3 has 17 residues. Germline assignment: CDR1 GTSNPN and CDR2 SVGIG (reference sequence). The CDR3 DNA sequence: TGTGCCTGGAACTCACGCGCCGGGACAGGTTTAAACTATGGCTACACCTTC. Its protein is CAWNSRAGTGLNYGYTF.

V and J are TRBV11-1 and TRBJ1-2, with 9 nucleotides matching TRBD1. V gave up 5 bases and J gave up 2 bases; unmatched junction bases: 12. The CDR3 covers 17 residues. Germline V CDR1 and CDR2: SGHAT, FQDESV (reference sequence). CDR3 sequence reads: CASSQRYTGTGNYGYTF. CDR3 coding DNA: TGTGCCAGCAGCCAAAGGTACACCGGGACAGGGAACTATGGCTACACCTTC. The full variable domain, in which reference TRBV11-1 and TRBJ1-2 provide the parts outside the CDR3, is EAEVAQSPRYKITEKSQAVAFWCDPISGHATLYWYRQILGQGPELLVQFQDESVVDDSQLPKDRFSAERLKGVDSTLKIQPAELGDSAMYLCASSQRYTGTGNYGYTFGSGTRLTVV.

CDR3 in amino acids: CASRAGNQPQHF. CDR3 nucleotides: TGTGCCAGCAGGGCAGGCAATCAGCCCCAGCATTTT. The V and J genes are TRBV27 and TRBJ1-5, with D hard to call. CDR1 is MNHEY, CDR2 SMNVEV, per germline (reference sequence). The length of the CDR3 is 12 residues. V was shortened by 6 bases and J by 2 bases, with 5 bases between the two germline ends.

In its sample, this clone was seen a few times. The chain employs TRBV27 and TRBJ2-3; the D gene is possibly TRBD2 (6 bases). Trimming removed 2 bases at V and 3 bases at J, with 9 bases between. Looked up from germline, CDR1 is MNHEY and CDR2 is SMNVEV (reference sequence). The length of the CDR3 is 14 residues. The DNA of the CDR3 is TGTGCCAGCAGTTTAGGCGGGGAGACAGATACGCAGTATTTT. This encodes CASSLGGETDTQYF.

The chain recombines TRBV5-6 with TRBJ2-3; 9 nucleotides agree with TRBD1. With 5 bases clipped from V and 2 bases from J, the junction kept 12 bases outside the gene matches. Germline loops: CDR1 SGHDT, CDR2 YYEEEE. The CDR3 has 17 residues. The CDR3 loop reads CASSPGTGTFYTDTQYF. Here the CDR3 DNA reads TGTGCCAGCAGTCCCGGGACAGGGACATTTTACACAGATACGCAGTATTTT.

The chain is built from TRBV6-6 and TRBJ1-2; no clear D. CDR1 MNHNY and CDR2 SVGAGI come from the germline V gene (reference sequence). The germline V and J ends were trimmed by 2 bases and 8 bases, with 15 bases remaining between them. The CDR3 is 14 amino acids. This chain's CDR3 is CASSYQPILGGYTF. The CDR3 nucleotides are TGTGCCAGCAGTTACCAACCGATCTTGGGAGGCTACACCTTC.

CDR3 protein: CASSPLEVVETQYF. DNA of the CDR3: TGTGCCAGCTCACCATTGGAGGTAGTAGAGACCCAGTACTTC. V and J are TRBV18 and TRBJ2-5; possibly TRBD2 for D (5 bases). V lost 2 bases and J lost 4, with 11 bases in between. The CDR3 consists of 14 residues. Germline V CDR1 and CDR2: KGHSH, LQKENI.

The chain uses TRBV7-2 and TRBJ2-3; 8 bases line up with TRBD2. Germline V gene lookup returns CDR1 SGHTA and CDR2 FQGNSA. The CDR3 has 14 residues. The J segment lost 4 bases and the V segment lost 6 bases, leaving 6 bases of the junction unmatched. This CDR3 reads CASRFGGAADTQYF. The CDR3 DNA sequence: TGTGCCAGCAGATTCGGGGGGGCAGCAGATACGCAGTATTTT. Variable domain in full (rest from reference TRBV7-2 and TRBJ2-3): GAGVSQSPSNKVTEKGKDVELRCDPISGHTALYWYRQSLGQGLEFLIYFQGNSAPDKSGLPSDRFSAERTGGSVSTLTIQRTQQEDSAVYLCASRFGGAADTQYFGPGTRLTVL.

This clone turned up a few times. The genes are TRBV9 and TRBJ2-1; weak D call: TRBD1 (6 bases). Germline CDR1 SGDLS, CDR2 YYNGEE. V was clipped by 2 bases and J by 3 bases, with 15 bases between them. The CDR3 is made up of 16 amino acids. The CDR3 spells CASSVVGAGVYNEQFF. DNA of the CDR3: TGTGCCAGCAGCGTTGTGGGGGCAGGGGTCTACAATGAGCAGTTCTTC.

The rearrangement joins TRBV11-1 to TRBJ2-7, with D perhaps TRBD1 or TRBD2 (6 bases each). This CDR3 has 14 amino acids. Deletions cut 1 base from V and 6 bases from J, with 13 bases between. Germline assignment: CDR1 SGHAT and CDR2 FQDESV (reference sequence). The CDR3 nucleotides are TGTGCCAGCAGCTTAGGGGGGGCTCATGGCGAGCAGTACTTC. Its protein is CASSLGGAHGEQYF. Full variable domain (outside the CDR3, taken from reference TRBV11-1 and TRBJ2-7): EAEVAQSPRYKITEKSQAVAFWCDPISGHATLYWYRQILGQGPELLVQFQDESVVDDSQLPKDRFSAERLKGVDSTLKIQPAELGDSAMYLCASSLGGAHGEQYFGPGTRLTVT.

The genes are TRBV5-1 and TRBJ1-2, with 7 positions matching TRBD1. Germline CDR1 reads SGHRS; CDR2 reads YFSETQ. The CDR3 has 16 residues. The V gene end was trimmed by 7 bases and the J gene end by 0 bases; junction bases not matched to a gene: 12. The CDR3 reads CASFGDGDSSNYGYTF. In nucleotides, the CDR3 is TGCGCCAGCTTCGGGGACGGGGACAGTTCTAACTATGGCTACACCTTC.

The V call is TRBV7-8, the J call TRBJ1-1; 7 nucleotides line up with TRBD1. CDR3 length equals 18 residues. From germline, CDR1 is SGHVS and CDR2 FQNEAQ. Germline trimming cut 5 bases from V and 1 base from J; bases unmatched to any gene: 16. Here the CDR3 reads CASSPRGGGSGPNTEAFF. The CDR3 DNA follows: TGTGCCAGCAGCCCTCGTGGAGGGGGCTCAGGTCCGAACACTGAAGCTTTCTTT.

This clone was found once. The rearrangement uses TRBV5-1 and TRBJ2-3; D tentatively fits TRBD1 or TRBD2 (5 bases each). V lost 3 bases and J 0 bases, leaving 20 bases between the germline ends. Germline V gives CDR1 SGHRS, CDR2 YFSETQ. The CDR3 length is 18 residues. The CDR3 DNA is TGCGCCAGCAGCTCCGTTTTTCGCTCGGGACGGAGCACAGATACGCAGTATTTT. Translation: CASSSVFRSGRSTDTQYF.

The chain joins TRBV6-6 to TRBJ1-6; possibly TRBD1 for D (5 bases). The germline gives CDR1 MNHNY, CDR2 SVGAGI (reference sequence). V lost 6 bases and J 7 bases, leaving 13 bases between the germline ends. The CDR3 is made up of 14 amino acids. CDR3 in amino acids: CASSSTVLNSPLHF. CDR3 nucleotide sequence: TGTGCCAGCAGCTCGACAGTCTTAAATTCACCCCTCCACTTT.